This T cell receptor beta chain comes out of a study of T-cell memory formation after mild COVID-19. Study results and caveats: Memory from before infection featured some responding clones, which suggests cross-reactive memory joined. CD8+ contracting clones occupied EMRA, while CD4+ ones occupied mainly CM and EM.

The CDR3 is 17 residues long. Unmatched junction bases numbered 13, after V lost 5 bases and J lost 3 bases. TCRdb re-called the 5' RACE reads through MiXCR, storing one row per CDR3 protein. The table lists about 340,000 distinct CDR3 sequences, 10% to 15% of them singletons. Regarding this clonotype: Its antigen is undetermined.

This clonotype was obtained from a man between 18 and 35 years old who had mild COVID-19 (a few samples of this study predate the infection). Cell type and time point are not known. This chain uses TRBV12-3 or TRBV12-4 with TRBJ2-7; 10 positions match TRBD2. The sample comprised PBMCs or a T cell subset sorted from them (not recorded which). CDR3 bases: TGTGCCAGCAGTCCCCTGGGTGGAGCGGGGGGGCTCTACGAGCAGTACTTC. Translating it yields CASSPLGGAGGLYEQYF.